What follows are 15 T cell receptor beta chains derived from one specimen sequenced in a study of T cells expressing NK-cell markers. After re-calling the 5' RACE reads, TCRdb lists one entry per CDR3 protein, DNA absent. This sample's table has 300,000 or so distinct CDR3 sequences. Material for sequencing was blood T cells: a sorted CD56 or NKG2C T cell subset, CD4+ or CD8+ T cells, or bulk PBMC T cells (not recorded which). The receptors here all came from a woman aged 18 to 75 in good health.

The V gene is TRBV20-1, the J gene TRBJ2-2; TCRdb indicates TRBD2, and absent DNA this call remains unverified. Germline lookup yields CDR1 DFQATT and CDR2 SNEGSKA (reference sequence). The CDR3 runs 13 residues. CDR3 sequence: CSAGAGGTGELFF.

The chain couples TRBV24-1 to TRBJ2-1; the TCRdb call, TRBD1, lacks DNA for checking. This CDR3 has 14 residues. Germline V lookup: CDR1 KGHDR, CDR2 SFDVKD. CDR3 sequence reads: CATSDPDREYEQFF.

The chain has TRBV6-5 and TRBJ2-2. CDR1 is MNHEY and CDR2 is SVGAGI in the germline V gene. The CDR3 extends over 18 amino acids. CDR3 loop: CASSYPTKGSPNTGELFF.

J is TRBJ2-1 and V is TRBV7-2; TCRdb reports TRBD2, a call that lacks DNA to check it against. The CDR3 extends over 17 amino acids. CDR1 is SGHTA, CDR2 FQGNSA, per germline. The CDR3 here is CASSPRTSGVAYNEQFF.

The V gene is TRBV7-9, the J gene TRBJ2-3; the D call of TRBD2 rests on TCRdb alone, since no DNA is present to check it. This CDR3 is 13 amino acids long. CDR1 is SEHNR and CDR2 is FQNEAQ in the germline V gene (reference sequence). CDR3 protein: CASSLPTRGGLTF.

The CDR3 sequence is CASSLVRDAPYEQYF. The chain recombines TRBV5-1 with TRBJ2-7. The CDR3 length is 15 residues. Germline CDR1 is SGHRS and CDR2 is YFSETQ.

This chain's CDR3 is CATTSAGLGTDTQYF. The chain carries TRBV5-1 and TRBJ2-3; TCRdb selects TRBD2, and the lack of DNA leaves this call unchecked. CDR1 is SGHRS and CDR2 is YFSETQ in the germline V gene. This CDR3 comprises 15 residues.

The chain employs TRBV5-1 and TRBJ2-5. CDR3 size: 16 residues. The germline V gene encodes CDR1 SGHRS and CDR2 YFSETQ. The CDR3 here is CASSLVRGEVQETQYF.

J is TRBJ2-7 and V is TRBV20-1; the TCRdb D gene call, TRBD2, has no DNA to confirm it. This CDR3 has 13 residues. CDR1 DFQATT and CDR2 SNEGSKA come from the germline V gene (reference sequence). This CDR3 reads CSAKWLDAYEQYF.

The chain uses TRBV5-1 and TRBJ2-7; TCRdb's assignment of TRBD2 cannot be checked, as there is no DNA. This CDR3 is built from 15 residues. Germline CDR1 and CDR2: SGHRS and YFSETQ. CDR3 protein: CASSVDPSGLGEQYF.

This chain joins TRBV5-4 and TRBJ2-3. CDR1 is SGHNT, CDR2 YYREEE, per germline (reference sequence). CDR3 size: 15 residues. CDR3 sequence: CASSLLGKNTDTQYF.

The chain employs TRBV13 and TRBJ1-2; TCRdb lists TRBD1, though no DNA is available to test this call. The CDR3 is made up of 14 amino acids. CDR1 and CDR2 (germline): PRHDT, FYEKMQ (reference sequence). This CDR3 is CASSLSRGTYGYTF.

The V call is TRBV10-3, the J call TRBJ1-1. The germline gives CDR1 ENHRY, CDR2 SYGVKD. The CDR3 has 13 residues. CDR3 loop: CAISFGTATEAFF.

The genes are TRBV20-1 and TRBJ2-5; TCRdb lists TRBD2, though no DNA is available to test this call. The germline gives CDR1 DFQATT, CDR2 SNEGSKA (reference sequence). The CDR3 has 15 amino acids. The CDR3 sequence: CSARAGTSPKETQYF.

V usage is TRBV4-2 and J usage is TRBJ1-1; the TRBD1 assignment by TCRdb is unverifiable without DNA. The CDR3 contains 16 residues. Germline assignment: CDR1 LGHNA and CDR2 YNFKEQ. This CDR3 is CASSQEGGRKNTEAFF.